The clone carrying this T cell receptor (beta chain) was seen a few times. In germline, CDR1 is SGHVS, CDR2 FNYEAQ. V was clipped by 4 bases and J by 6 bases, with 13 bases between them. The CDR3 runs to 14 residues. The data were taken from a study of neurological immune-mediated disorders. TCRdb reprocessed the 5' RACE reads via MiXCR and lists one record per CDR3 protein. The sample comprises about 48,000 distinct CDR3 sequences, under 30% of which are singletons, and roughly 25% rests with the top ten. V and J are TRBV7-6 and TRBJ1-5, with D tentatively TRBD1 (6 bases). Material: PBMCs. The receptor comes from a woman in her 70s in good health. The CDR3 nucleotides are TGTGCCAGCAGCTCAACAAGGGGGAGTCAGCCCCAGCATTTT. This codes for CASSSTRGSQPQHF.